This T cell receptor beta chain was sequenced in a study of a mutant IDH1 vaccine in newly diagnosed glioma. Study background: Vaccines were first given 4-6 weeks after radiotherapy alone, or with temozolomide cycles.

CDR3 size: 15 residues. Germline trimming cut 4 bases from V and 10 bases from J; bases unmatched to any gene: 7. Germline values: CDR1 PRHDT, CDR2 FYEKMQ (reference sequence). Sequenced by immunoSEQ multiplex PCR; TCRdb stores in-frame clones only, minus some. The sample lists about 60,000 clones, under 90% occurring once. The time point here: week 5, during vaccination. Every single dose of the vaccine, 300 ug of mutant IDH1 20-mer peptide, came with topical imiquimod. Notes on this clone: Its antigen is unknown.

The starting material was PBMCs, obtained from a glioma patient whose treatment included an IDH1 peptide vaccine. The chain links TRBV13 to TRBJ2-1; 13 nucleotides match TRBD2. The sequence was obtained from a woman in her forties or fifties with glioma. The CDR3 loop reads CASSSTSGGAHEQFF. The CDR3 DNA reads TGTGCCAGCAGCTCAACTAGCGGGGGGGCCCACGAGCAGTTCTTC.